The clone carrying this T cell receptor (beta chain) was detected ten times or more. The source of the sample is a study of patients and donors after allogeneic stem cell transplantation. J lost 0 bases, V lost 5 bases, and 2 bases had no gene match. The CDR3 loop spans 15 amino acids. TCRdb itself ran the RT-PCR reads through MiXCR, one entry per CDR3 protein. The sample has roughly 250,000 distinct CDR3 sequences, 14% seen once; the top ten hold more than 9%. The TCR comes from a human donor who was either an allogeneic HSCT recipient or a stem cell or donor lymphocyte infusion donor (not recorded which). It is not recorded whose cells these are; they may come from a transplant donor. This chain links TRBV12-3 or TRBV12-4 with TRBJ1-5; the match to TRBD1 covers 9 bases. The source material was blood, either unsorted or a sorted T cell fraction (not recorded which). CDR3 nucleotide sequence: TGTGCCAGCAGTAGGACAGGGGATAGCAATCAGCCCCAGCATTTT. It translates to CASSRTGDSNQPQHF.